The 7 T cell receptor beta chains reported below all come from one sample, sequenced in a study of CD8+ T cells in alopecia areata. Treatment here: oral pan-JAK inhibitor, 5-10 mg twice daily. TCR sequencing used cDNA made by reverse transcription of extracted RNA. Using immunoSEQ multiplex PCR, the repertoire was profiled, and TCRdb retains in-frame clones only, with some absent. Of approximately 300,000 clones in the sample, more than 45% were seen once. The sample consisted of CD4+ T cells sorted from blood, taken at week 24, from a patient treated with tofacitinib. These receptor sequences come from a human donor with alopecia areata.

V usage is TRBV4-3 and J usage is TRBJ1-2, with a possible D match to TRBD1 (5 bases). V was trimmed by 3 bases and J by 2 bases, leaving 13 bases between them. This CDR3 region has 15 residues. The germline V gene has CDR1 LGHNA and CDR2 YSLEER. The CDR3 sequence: CASSQLGDRNYGYTF. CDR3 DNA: TGCGCCAGCAGCCAGCTTGGTGACAGAAACTATGGCTACACCTTC.

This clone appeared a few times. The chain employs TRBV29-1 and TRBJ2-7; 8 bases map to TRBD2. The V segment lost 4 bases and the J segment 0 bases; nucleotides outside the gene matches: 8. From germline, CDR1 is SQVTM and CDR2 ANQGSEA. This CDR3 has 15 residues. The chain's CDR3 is CSVVSGTRLSYEQYF. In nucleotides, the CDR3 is TGCAGCGTTGTATCCGGGACTAGACTCTCCTACGAGCAGTACTTC.

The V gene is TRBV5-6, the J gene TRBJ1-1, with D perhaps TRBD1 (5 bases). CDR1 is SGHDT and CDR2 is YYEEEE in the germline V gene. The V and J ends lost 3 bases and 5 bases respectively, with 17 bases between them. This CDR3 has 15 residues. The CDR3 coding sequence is TGTGCCAGCAGCTCCTGGGCCCGGGGACGGACTGAAGCTTTCTTT. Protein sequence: CASSSWARGRTEAFF.

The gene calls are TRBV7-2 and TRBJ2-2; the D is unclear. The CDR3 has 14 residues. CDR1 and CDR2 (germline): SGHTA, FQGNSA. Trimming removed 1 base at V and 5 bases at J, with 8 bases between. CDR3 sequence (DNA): TGTGCCAGCAGCTTAGGGCAAAGGACCGGGGAGCTGTTTTTT. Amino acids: CASSLGQRTGELFF.

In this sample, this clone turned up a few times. CDR3 sequence reads: CAWRLTGTGYGYTF. DNA for the CDR3: TGTGCCTGGAGGCTTACAGGGACTGGATATGGCTACACCTTC. V is TRBV30 and J is TRBJ1-2, with a possible D match to TRBD1 (6 bases). The germline CDR1 and CDR2 sequences are GTSNPN and SVGIG (reference sequence). The CDR3 spans 14 residues. V was pared by 3 bases and J by 5 bases, with 16 bases between.

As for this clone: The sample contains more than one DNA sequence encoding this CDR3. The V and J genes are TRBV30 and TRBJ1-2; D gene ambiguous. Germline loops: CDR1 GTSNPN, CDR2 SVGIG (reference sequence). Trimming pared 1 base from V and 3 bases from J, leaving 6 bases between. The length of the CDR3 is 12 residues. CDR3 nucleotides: TGTGCCTGGAGTGGCGGGGACTATGGCTACACCTTC. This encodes CAWSGGDYGYTF.

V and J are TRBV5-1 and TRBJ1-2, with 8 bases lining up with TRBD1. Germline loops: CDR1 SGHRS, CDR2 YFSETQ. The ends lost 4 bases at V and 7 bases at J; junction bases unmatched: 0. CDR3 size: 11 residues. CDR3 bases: TGCGCCAGCAGCGACAGGGGTGGCTACACCTTC. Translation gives CASSDRGGYTF.